This record looks at one T cell receptor beta chain sequence and its context. No antigen is known for it. Primed by a sample-barcoded 5' primer and a J-beta primer mix, a second PCR proceeded for about 6 to 12 cycles. Researchers report that each sample yielded at least 2.5 million CDR3-containing paired-end reads. Using its own MiXCR run on the 5' RACE reads, TCRdb lists one record per CDR3 protein. This sample has about 1.8 million distinct CDR3 sequences, with about 50% found just once. Donor samples were obtained from healthy Caucasian individuals from Russia, aged about 6 to 90. Total RNA amounts of at least 6 micrograms were extracted per sample. The length of the CDR3 is 15 residues. Germline lookup yields CDR1 SGHTA and CDR2 FQGTGA. The data were obtained in a study of blood T cells in healthy people across ages. Study-wide points: Underestimates were what the diversity estimates from one million T cells were considered to be.

The receptor was isolated from a woman aged 35 to 49 in good health. Material for sequencing was blood. V usage is TRBV7-3 and J usage is TRBJ2-4; TRBD2 matches 7 bases. The DNA end is a closer match to TRBJ2-5, so the J assignment may be wrong. This CDR3 reads CASSVRPGGRETQYF. CDR3 DNA: TGTGCCAGCAGCGTCCGACCGGGAGGAAGGGAGACCCAGTACTTC.